The clone carrying this TCR beta chain was recorded many times. Its antigen remains unknown. Time point specified: persistent/refractory GD, antithyroid drugs over 5 years with positive TRAb. PBMC RNA served as the TCR library source. The diagnosis of Graves' disease used American Thyroid Association guidelines. The data originate from a study of regulatory T cells in long-lasting Graves disease. General study results and limits: Accuracy was possibly reduced by small sample size.

V lost 2 bases and J 1 base, leaving 5 bases between the germline ends. The CDR3 is made up of 12 amino acids. Germline V CDR1 and CDR2: GTSNPN, SVGIG (reference sequence). Combining iRepertoire HTBI primers with Arm-PCR of CDR3 regions, the authors built TCR beta libraries. TCRdb reanalysed the multiplex PCR reads using MiXCR and keeps one entry per CDR3 protein. The top ten clones hold roughly 20% of a sample with 400,000 or so distinct CDR3 sequences, 20% to 25% of them seen once. The sequencing used peripheral blood mononuclear cells (PBMCs), collected when the disease was refractory, from a patient treated with antithyroid drugs. The chain recombines TRBV30 with TRBJ1-1; D is unresolved. This clonotype was sampled from a female donor with Graves disease. The chain's CDR3 is CAWSQENTEAFF. The CDR3 DNA follows: TGTGCCTGGAGTCAGGAGAACACTGAAGCTTTCTTT.